This T cell receptor beta chain came from a study of PD-L1 blockade in urothelial cancer. TCRdb keeps only in-frame clones here, not all; method: immunoSEQ multiplex PCR. The sample contains around 35,000 clones, 82% of which appear only once. CDR1 LNHDA and CDR2 SQIVND come from the germline V gene (reference sequence). Trimming cost V 6 bases and J 0 bases, with 12 bases left between them. This CDR3 has 14 amino acids. This TCR derives from a man aged 60 to 75 with urothelial cancer. The chain carries TRBV19 and TRBJ2-7; tentative D call: TRBD1 (6 bases). The material sequenced was PBMCs, taken around atezolizumab (anti-PD-L1) treatment. The CDR3 DNA follows: TGTGCCAGTAGACCGTCGGACAGCTCCTACGAGCAGTACTTC. The encoded protein is CASRPSDSSYEQYF.